These 16 T cell receptor beta chains came from one sample sequenced in a study of blood T cell repertoires in COVID-19 (dated by TCRdb to 2020 to 2021). Libraries were built with the immunoSEQ multiplex PCR assay. Sourced from immuneACCESS, this table was stored by TCRdb with only in-frame sequences that have V and J called. A share of the clones is absent; for the studies checked, an unresolved V gene accounts for under half, and the remainder has no known explanation. The sample profile shows 150,000 to 200,000 clones; nearly 90% of them were found once. Of the sample, around 1.9% falls within the top ten clones. Sequencing input: peripheral blood. The receptors stem from a man between 18 and 29 years old who had recovered from COVID-19.

A single count supports this clone. The chain is built from TRBV7-2 and TRBJ1-3, with 8 bases lining up with TRBD1. CDR1 is SGHTA and CDR2 is FQGNSA in the germline V gene. J lost 0 bases, V lost 2 bases, and 3 bases had no gene match. The CDR3 has 16 amino acids. The CDR3 nucleotides read TGTGCCAGCAGCTTACAGGGGGCGATCTCTGGAAACACCATATATTTT. This encodes CASSLQGAISGNTIYF.

J is TRBJ2-7 and V is TRBV7-2, with D perhaps TRBD1 (5 bases). Germline CDR1 SGHTA, CDR2 FQGNSA. V dropped 1 base and J dropped 2 bases, with 15 bases sitting between them. The CDR3 sequence is 16 residues long. The CDR3 is CASSLGAGSFPYEQYF. DNA for the CDR3: TGTGCCAGCAGCTTAGGTGCAGGGTCCTTTCCCTACGAGCAGTACTTC.

This sequence joins TRBV12-5 and TRBJ2-1; maybe TRBD2 (5 bases). The CDR3 contains 12 residues. The V end lost 2 bases, the J end lost 7 bases, and 6 bases lay between the germline ends. CDR1 and CDR2 from the germline V gene are LGHNT and FRNRAP. In DNA, the CDR3 is TGTGCTAGTGGTTTGCGAGGGAATGAGCAGTTCTTC. Its translation is CASGLRGNEQFF.

The gene calls are TRBV6-5 and TRBJ2-2; TRBD2 agrees at 14 bases. Looked up from germline, CDR1 is MNHEY and CDR2 is SVGAGI. The CDR3 consists of 15 residues. With V trimmed by 6 bases and J by 5 bases, 2 bases remained unmatched. CDR3 coding DNA: TGTGCCAGCAGGGGACTAGCGGGAGAGACCGGGGAGCTGTTTTTT. This codes for CASRGLAGETGELFF.

The chain is built from TRBV6-5 and TRBJ1-3; D possibly corresponds to TRBD1 (5 bases). The CDR3 extends over 14 amino acids. CDR1 and CDR2 from the germline V gene are MNHEY and SVGAGI. V was cut by 7 bases and J by 0 bases, with 10 bases left in between. The DNA for the CDR3 is TGTGCCAGCACACCAGACAGCTCTGGAAACACCATATATTTT. Its translation: CASTPDSSGNTIYF.

The count of this clone is one. This chain uses TRBV11-2 with TRBJ2-3, with a weak D call TRBD1 (6 bases). Germline values: CDR1 SGHAT, CDR2 FQNNGV. The length of the CDR3 is 15 residues. V was clipped by 5 bases and J by 3 bases, with 15 bases between them. CDR3: CASSERPQGTDTQYF. CDR3 sequence (DNA): TGTGCCAGCAGCGAAAGGCCGCAGGGGACAGATACGCAGTATTTT.

The V gene is TRBV5-1, the J gene TRBJ2-1; 9 positions agree with TRBD1. The CDR3 has 15 residues. The germline V gene has CDR1 SGHRS and CDR2 YFSETQ. V shed 4 bases, J shed 4 bases, and the junction held 6 bases outside the gene matches. This chain's CDR3 is CASSPGQGPYNEQFF. The CDR3 nucleotides are TGCGCCAGCAGCCCGGGACAGGGCCCTTACAATGAGCAGTTCTTC.

The chain recombines TRBV11-2 with TRBJ2-7; possibly TRBD1 for D (5 bases). Trimming removed 8 bases at V and 6 bases at J, with 17 bases between. Germline V CDR1 and CDR2: SGHAT, FQNNGV. This CDR3 has 13 amino acids. The CDR3 spells CASSIERGSEQYF. The CDR3 region has the DNA TGTGCCAGCTCCATTGAAAGGGGAAGCGAGCAGTACTTC.

This clone was picked up a small number of times. V usage is TRBV24-1 and J usage is TRBJ2-1, with 12 positions matching TRBD2. Germline V gene sequence: CDR1 KGHDR, CDR2 SFDVKD. The junction had 6 bases not matched to a gene; V was cut back by 6 bases and J by 1 base. CDR3 length equals 17 residues. The CDR3 here is CATSPTSGRLSYNEQFF. CDR3 DNA sequence: TGTGCCACCAGTCCCACTAGCGGGAGGCTGTCCTACAATGAGCAGTTCTTC.

This rearrangement joins TRBV18 to TRBJ1-4; the D gene is possibly TRBD1 (5 bases). Germline V lookup: CDR1 KGHSH, CDR2 LQKENI. This CDR3 spans 15 amino acids. Deletions cut 6 bases from V and 5 bases from J, with 16 bases between. The CDR3 DNA reads as TGTGCCAGCTCTGCCGGGACTCTGGGGAATGAAAAACTGTTTTTT. It specifies CASSAGTLGNEKLFF.

This chain joins TRBV5-6 and TRBJ1-2; 11 nucleotides match TRBD1. V dropped 3 bases and J dropped 5; count of bases not matched to a gene: 3. This CDR3 has 14 residues. In germline, CDR1 is SGHDT, CDR2 YYEEEE. The CDR3 DNA follows: TGTGCCAGCAGCTCCGGGACAGGGGGTTATGGCTACACCTTC. Amino acids: CASSSGTGGYGYTF.

This clone appeared a few times. The chain combines TRBV3-1 (or the pseudogene TRBV3-2) with TRBJ2-7; TRBD1 agrees at 8 bases. This CDR3 comprises 16 residues. J gave up 2 bases and V 1 base, and 7 bases lay outside the gene matches. Germline loops: CDR1 LGHDT, CDR2 YNNKEL (reference sequence). The CDR3 reads CASSQGPRQGPYEQYF. CDR3 nucleotides: TGTGCCAGCAGCCAAGGGCCGAGACAGGGGCCCTACGAGCAGTACTTC.

The chain combines TRBV2 with TRBJ1-5; 8 bases map to TRBD1. The CDR3 is 15 residues long. From germline, CDR1 is SNHLY and CDR2 FYNNEI. Trimming at V came to 7 bases and at J to 4 bases, leaving 9 bases not matched to a gene. The CDR3 DNA is TGTGCCAGCAATATCGACAGGGGCCCTAATCAGCCCCAGCATTTT. Translated: CASNIDRGPNQPQHF.

The chain employs TRBV30 and TRBJ1-6; tentative D call: TRBD1 (5 bases). V lost 5 bases to trimming and J lost 7 bases, with 9 bases between them. The CDR3 runs 12 residues. Germline values: CDR1 GTSNPN, CDR2 SVGIG (reference sequence). The DNA for the CDR3 is TGTGCCTGGGGCAGGGAAAATTCACCCCTCCACTTT. Translated: CAWGRENSPLHF.

The rearrangement links TRBV4-1 to TRBJ2-6, with TRBD1 identical over 9 bases. V shed 6 bases, J shed 0 bases, and the junction held 12 bases outside the gene matches. The germline CDR1 and CDR2 sequences are MGHRA and YSYEKL. The CDR3 contains 19 residues. The CDR3 region is CASRLNPGQGISGANVLTF. CDR3 bases: TGCGCCAGCAGGTTAAACCCGGGACAGGGCATCTCTGGGGCCAACGTCCTGACTTTC.

The rearrangement links TRBV6-1 to TRBJ2-7; D might be TRBD1 (5 bases). This CDR3 has 14 amino acids. Germline assignment: CDR1 MNHNS and CDR2 SASEGT. V was shortened by 5 bases and J by 6 bases, with 17 bases between the two germline ends. CDR3 protein: CASSKRQTQPEQYF. DNA of the CDR3: TGTGCCAGCAGTAAACGACAGACCCAGCCCGAGCAGTACTTC.